A single sample is the source of the 14 T cell receptor beta chains below, sequenced in a study of cytotoxic CD8 clonotypes in ibrutinib-treated CLL. Clones were read by immunoSEQ multiplex PCR, and TCRdb kept only the in-frame ones, dropping some. The data hold about 92,000 clones, with roughly three quarters observed a single time. This specimen was PBMCs, taken after 24 months of ibrutinib treatment. The receptors shown here come from a human donor with chronic lymphocytic leukemia.

J is TRBJ2-1 and V is TRBV4-2; D is perhaps TRBD2 (7 bases). V lost 0 bases and J 4 bases, leaving 13 bases between the germline ends. The CDR3 totals 16 residues. Per germline, CDR1 LGHNA and CDR2 YNFKEQ. Written as DNA, the CDR3 is TGTGCCAGCAGCCAAGAGGGGGCGGGAGTATACAATGAGCAGTTCTTC. Its protein product is CASSQEGAGVYNEQFF.

This rearrangement joins TRBV7-9 to TRBJ2-1; 10 bases fit TRBD2. Losses at the gene ends were 1 base for V and 5 bases for J; bases not matched to a gene: 5. The CDR3 sequence is 16 residues long. In germline, CDR1 is SEHNR, CDR2 FQNEAQ (reference sequence). The CDR3 spells CASSLVLTSGDNEQFF. In nucleotides, the CDR3 is TGTGCCAGCAGCTTAGTTTTAACTAGCGGGGACAATGAGCAGTTCTTC.

The genes are TRBV6-6 and TRBJ2-3; the D is unclear. V was clipped by 8 bases and J by 4 bases, with 10 bases between them. Per germline, CDR1 MNHNY and CDR2 SVGAGI (reference sequence). The CDR3 is 12 residues long. CDR3 coding DNA: TGTGCCAGCCATCCGGGCGCAGATACGCAGTATTTT. As protein: CASHPGADTQYF.

CDR3 sequence reads: CASSPTGWKEQYF. The CDR3 DNA reads TGTGCCAGCTCACCAACGGGGTGGAAAGAGCAGTACTTC. The chain is built from TRBV18 and TRBJ2-7; a possible D gene is TRBD2 (5 bases). The germline CDR1 and CDR2 sequences are KGHSH and LQKENI. The ends were cut back, 2 bases at V and 7 bases at J, with 12 bases in the middle. The CDR3 is 13 amino acids.

The J gene is TRBJ1-3, the V gene TRBV5-5; a weak D match, TRBD1 (6 bases). The CDR3 is 16 residues long. Per germline, CDR1 SGHKS and CDR2 YYEKEE (reference sequence). V was shortened by 4 bases and J by 4 bases, with 18 bases between the two germline ends. CDR3 in amino acids: CASSPFAHRDGNTIYF. In DNA form, the CDR3 reads TGTGCCAGCAGCCCCTTTGCCCACAGGGACGGAAACACCATATATTTT. The whole variable domain, filled in from reference TRBV5-5 and TRBJ1-3, reads DAGVTQSPTHLIKTRGQQVTLRCSPISGHKSVSWYQQVLGQGPQFIFQYYEKEERGRGNFPDRFSARQFPNYSSELNVNALLLGDSALYLCASSPFAHRDGNTIYFGEGSWLTVV.

The chain employs TRBV21-1 and TRBJ2-1. TRBV21-1 is listed as a pseudogene. The CDR3 is 13 residues long. CDR3 nucleotide sequence: TGTGCCAGCAGCAAAAGTAAGGGCGATTCGCAGTTCTTC. Amino acids: CASSKSKGDSQFF.

The rearrangement joins TRBV7-9 to TRBJ1-5; D might be TRBD1 (5 bases). Looked up from germline, CDR1 is SEHNR and CDR2 is FQNEAQ (reference sequence). The length of the CDR3 is 14 residues. Trimming cost V 1 base and J 3 bases, with 7 bases left between them. For the CDR3, the DNA is TGTGCCAGCAGCTTAGAGGGGCTCAATCAGCCCCAGCATTTT. It is translated as CASSLEGLNQPQHF.

Only one count was recorded for this clone. The chain is built from TRBV27 and TRBJ1-5, with 9 bases that match TRBD1. The V gene's germline CDR1 is MNHEY and CDR2 SMNVEV (reference sequence). Trimming at V came to 4 bases and at J to 5 bases, leaving 15 bases not matched to a gene. This CDR3 is built from 18 residues. CDR3 sequence: CASSSLSTGQGRDQPQHF. The CDR3 DNA reads as TGTGCCAGCAGTTCCCTCTCAACTGGACAGGGGAGGGATCAGCCCCAGCATTTT.

The gene calls are TRBV5-1 and TRBJ2-3, with 11 positions matching TRBD2. Germline CDR1 and CDR2: SGHRS and YFSETQ. The CDR3 has 17 residues. V lost 1 base to trimming and J lost 3 bases; unmatched junction nucleotides: 7. CDR3 amino acids: CASSLSQTSGSTDTQYF. CDR3 sequence (DNA): TGCGCCAGCAGCTTGAGCCAAACTAGCGGGAGTACAGATACGCAGTATTTT.

V usage is TRBV5-6 and J usage is TRBJ2-7; TRBD2 matches at 12 bases. With V trimmed by 5 bases and J by 4 bases, 13 bases remained unmatched. The CDR3 has 17 residues. The V gene's germline CDR1 is SGHDT and CDR2 YYEEEE. CDR3 nucleotide sequence: TGTGCCAGCAGAGGACTAGCGGGGAATTGGCGTTCATACGAGCAGTACTTC. It codes for CASRGLAGNWRSYEQYF.

The rearrangement links TRBV5-6 to TRBJ1-2, with 7 bases that match TRBD1. V lost 0 bases to trimming and J lost 5 bases; unmatched junction nucleotides: 10. CDR1 and CDR2 from the germline V gene are SGHDT and YYEEEE. The CDR3 totals 16 residues. CDR3 sequence reads: CASSLAEAGGVYGYTF. The DNA of the CDR3 is TGTGCCAGCAGCTTGGCCGAGGCAGGGGGAGTGTATGGCTACACCTTC.

The chain uses TRBV7-2 and TRBJ1-1; 9 nucleotides agree with TRBD1. The CDR3 runs 15 residues. With V trimmed by 0 bases and J by 13 bases, 12 bases remained unmatched. Looked up from germline, CDR1 is SGHTA and CDR2 is FQGNSA. CDR3: CASSLAVGRDREIFF. The CDR3 nucleotides are TGTGCCAGCAGCTTAGCGGTGGGCAGGGACAGGGAGATTTTCTTT. Full variable domain (missing parts from reference TRBV7-2 and TRBJ1-1): GAGVSQSPSNKVTEKGKDVELRCDPISGHTALYWYRQSLGQGLEFLIYFQGNSAPDKSGLPSDRFSAERTGGSVSTLTIQRTQQEDSAVYLCASSLAVGRDREIFFGQGTRLTVV.

In its sample, this clone was seen once. The rearrangement links TRBV7-8 to TRBJ1-1; tentatively, D is TRBD1 (5 bases). CDR1 and CDR2 from the germline V gene are SGHVS and FQNEAQ. The CDR3 has 12 amino acids. V shed 3 bases and J shed 8 bases, with 10 bases lying between them. CDR3: CASSFHTGEAFF. As DNA, the CDR3 is TGTGCCAGCAGCTTTCACACAGGAGAAGCTTTCTTT.

The V gene is TRBV6-6, the J gene TRBJ1-5, with a weak D call TRBD1 (5 bases). V was shortened by 8 bases and J by 3 bases, with 14 bases between the two germline ends. Germline V CDR1 and CDR2: MNHNY, SVGAGI (reference sequence). The CDR3 is 14 residues long. CDR3 loop: CASAKQDSNQPQHF. The CDR3 DNA is TGTGCCAGCGCAAAACAGGACTCCAATCAGCCCCAGCATTTT.